The following is a T cell receptor beta chain sequence with its context. Antigen specificity is unknown. These data come from a study of Tregs in tolerant kidney transplant recipients. The CDR3 covers 15 residues. Germline lookup yields CDR1 SGHRS and CDR2 YFSETQ. V lost 2 bases, J lost 4 bases, and 6 bases stayed unmatched. The study's findings and limits: Expanding Tregs on activated donor B cells appeared to best identify donor-specific TCRbeta clones. The small number of patients limits these findings pending further validation.

Sequenced by immunoSEQ multiplex PCR; TCRdb stores in-frame clones only, minus some. The table records just under 65,000 clones, more than 95% of them present only once. The clonotype comes from a human donor who received a combined kidney and bone marrow transplant. This sequence joins TRBV5-1 and TRBJ2-3; 8 bases map to TRBD2. The source material was Tregs from blood, sampled before the transplant. CDR3 sequence reads: CASSLGPGGSDTQYF. DNA of the CDR3: TGCGCCAGCAGCTTAGGGCCGGGGGGGTCAGATACGCAGTATTTT.